The 18 T cell receptor beta chains listed next were all sequenced from one sample in a study of PD-1 blockade in classical Hodgkin lymphoma. All patients relapsed after autologous stem cell transplantation, and brentuximab vedotin exposure varied. PBMCs, once thawed, yielded CD8+ T cells isolated by magnetic negative selection. Generated by immunoSEQ multiplex PCR, the TCRdb table keeps only in-frame clones and is missing some. The table records roughly 28,000 clones, 88% of them present only once. Source: CD8+ T cells from blood, taken at baseline. The source is a human donor with classical Hodgkin lymphoma.

This clone came up a few times. This chain joins TRBV6-1 and TRBJ1-1; 8 bases agree with TRBD1. CDR1 and CDR2 (germline): MNHNS, SASEGT. CDR3 size: 15 residues. V was pared by 7 bases and J by 1 base, with 8 bases of the junction left unmatched. The CDR3 reads CASTYRQGTNTEAFF. The CDR3 DNA sequence: TGTGCCAGCACATATCGACAGGGGACGAACACTGAAGCTTTCTTT.

The genes are TRBV27 and TRBJ2-7; 13 bases match TRBD2. From germline, CDR1 is MNHEY and CDR2 SMNVEV (reference sequence). J lost 2 bases, V lost 3 bases, and 4 bases had no gene match. The CDR3 sequence is 16 residues long. CDR3: CASSFRLAGGPYEQYF. The CDR3 DNA reads as TGTGCCAGCAGTTTCAGACTAGCGGGGGGTCCCTACGAGCAGTACTTC.

V and J are TRBV27 and TRBJ2-7, with 8 bases aligning to TRBD1. The CDR3 is 13 amino acids. V trimming: 6 bases; J trimming: 3 bases; junction bases outside the gene matches: 4. Germline assignment: CDR1 MNHEY and CDR2 SMNVEV (reference sequence). CDR3 in amino acids: CASSQGQGYEQYF. CDR3 DNA: TGTGCCAGCAGCCAAGGACAGGGCTACGAGCAGTACTTC.

V usage is TRBV27 and J usage is TRBJ2-7; D unresolved. The length of the CDR3 is 13 residues. CDR1 MNHEY and CDR2 SMNVEV come from the germline V gene (reference sequence). V was clipped by 2 bases and J by 5 bases, with 10 bases between them. The CDR3 DNA reads TGTGCCAGCAGTTTACTGGGTGCCAACGAGCAGTACTTC. Translation gives CASSLLGANEQYF.

The rearrangement links TRBV27 to TRBJ2-7; 10 nucleotides line up with TRBD1. Trimming removed 4 bases from V and 2 bases from J; junction bases left unmatched: 8. This CDR3 has 16 amino acids. Germline CDR1 reads MNHEY; CDR2 reads SMNVEV (reference sequence). This CDR3 reads CASSSSATGGAYEQYF. The CDR3 DNA follows: TGTGCCAGCAGTTCCTCTGCGACAGGGGGCGCCTACGAGCAGTACTTC.

The chain links TRBV13 to TRBJ2-7; D is possibly TRBD1 (5 bases). The CDR3 has 12 residues. V was clipped by 4 bases and J by 6 bases, with 10 bases between them. The V gene's germline CDR1 is PRHDT and CDR2 FYEKMQ (reference sequence). The CDR3, as DNA: TGTGCCAGCAGCTGGGGCTCGCGCGAGCAGTACTTC. Encoded protein: CASSWGSREQYF.

The V call is TRBV5-4, the J call TRBJ2-7; weak D call: TRBD1 (6 bases). Germline-derived CDR1 and CDR2 are SGHNT and YYREEE (reference sequence). The V end was cut by 2 bases, the J end by 11 bases, with 11 bases between. This CDR3 is 11 amino acids long. CDR3 residues: CASSLQGIEYF. CDR3 bases: TGTGCCAGCAGCTTACAGGGAATCGAGTACTTC.

The chain is built from TRBV9 and TRBJ2-1, with TRBD1 matching 9 bases. The CDR3 covers 16 residues. The germline CDR1 and CDR2 sequences are SGDLS and YYNGEE. Trimming at V came to 5 bases and at J to 0 bases, leaving 6 bases not matched to a gene. This CDR3 reads CASSLSTGGSYNEQFF. For the CDR3, the DNA is TGTGCCAGCAGTCTATCGACAGGGGGCTCCTACAATGAGCAGTTCTTC.

This CDR3 is CASSEKGWERRTEAFF. The CDR3 bases are TGTGCCAGCAGTGAAAAGGGGTGGGAGAGGCGCACTGAAGCTTTCTTT. This chain connects TRBV6-1 to TRBJ1-1, with a tentative D call TRBD1 (5 bases). The CDR3 sequence is 16 residues long. V lost 2 bases to trimming and J lost 4 bases, with 17 bases between them. CDR1 is MNHNS and CDR2 is SASEGT in the germline V gene.

The chain employs TRBV28 and TRBJ1-4; 9 nucleotides agree with TRBD1. The length of the CDR3 is 16 residues. The ends lost 2 bases at V and 7 bases at J; junction bases unmatched: 8. Germline V gives CDR1 MDHEN, CDR2 SYDVKM. The CDR3 DNA sequence: TGTGCCAGCAGTTTAGGGGGGACAGGGAGGAGTGAAAAACTGTTTTTT. Translation gives CASSLGGTGRSEKLFF.

The V call is TRBV28, the J call TRBJ2-7; TRBD2 aligns across 7 bases. The CDR3 consists of 16 residues. Per germline, CDR1 MDHEN and CDR2 SYDVKM. V was clipped by 6 bases and J by 2 bases; unmatched bases: 13. This chain's CDR3 is CASSSSWASGPYEQYF. CDR3 nucleotide sequence: TGTGCCAGCAGCTCCTCATGGGCTAGCGGTCCCTACGAGCAGTACTTC.

The rearrangement joins TRBV4-1 to TRBJ2-1; no reliable D call. The CDR3 has 12 amino acids. Germline CDR1 and CDR2: MGHRA and YSYEKL. Trimming pared 0 bases from V and 8 bases from J, leaving 5 bases between. CDR3 coding DNA: TGCGCCAGCAGCCAAGACAGGCATGAGCAGTTCTTC. This sequence encodes CASSQDRHEQFF.

The chain links TRBV6-5 to TRBJ1-3; D possibly corresponds to TRBD1 (5 bases). Trimming took off 0 bases at V and 4 bases at J, with 13 bases between the two ends. Germline CDR1 and CDR2: MNHEY and SVGAGI. The CDR3 has 16 amino acids. The CDR3 loop is CASSYSISGRGNTIYF. In DNA form, the CDR3 reads TGTGCCAGCAGTTACTCGATCTCGGGACGGGGAAACACCATATATTTT.

The CDR3 here is CASSLVGSYNEQFF. Written as DNA, the CDR3 is TGTGCCAGCAGCTTGGTAGGCTCCTACAATGAGCAGTTCTTC. The rearrangement links TRBV5-6 to TRBJ2-1; D remains ambiguous. Trimming removed 0 bases from V and 0 bases from J, with 4 bases in between. CDR3 length equals 14 residues. CDR1 and CDR2 (germline): SGHDT, YYEEEE.

This clone occurred once. The DNA of the CDR3 is TGCAGCGTTATGACAGGGAGGGCCTACGAGCAGTACTTC. This translates into CSVMTGRAYEQYF. V is TRBV29-1 and J is TRBJ2-7, with D perhaps TRBD1 or TRBD2 (7 bases each). Germline V gene data show CDR1 as SQVTM and CDR2 as ANQGSEA. The CDR3 runs to 13 residues. The V end was cut by 5 bases, the J end by 2 bases, with 13 bases between.

The CDR3 DNA reads as TGTGCCAGCAGCACTGGGACACAAGATACAGATACGCAGTATTTT. Its protein is CASSTGTQDTDTQYF. The V and J genes are TRBV11-3 and TRBJ2-3, with D possibly matching TRBD1 (6 bases). Between the trimmed V and J ends, which lost 5 bases and 3 bases, there was a span of 15 bases. This CDR3 spans 15 amino acids. Germline V gene sequence: CDR1 SGHNT, CDR2 YENEEA. The full variable domain, its missing parts supplied by reference TRBV11-3 and TRBJ2-3, is EAGVVQSPRYKIIEKKQPVAFWCNPISGHNTLYWYLQNLGQGPELLIRYENEEAVDDSQLPKDRFSAERLKGVDSTLKIQPAELGDSAVYLCASSTGTQDTDTQYFGPGTRLTVL.

The chain carries TRBV27 and TRBJ1-4, with D uncertain. The CDR3 is made up of 15 amino acids. With 1 base removed from V and 7 bases from J, the gap between germline ends came to 13 bases. CDR1 is MNHEY, CDR2 SMNVEV, per germline (reference sequence). CDR3 loop: CASSLFRQKGEKLFF. CDR3 DNA sequence: TGTGCCAGCAGTTTATTTCGGCAGAAGGGTGAAAAACTGTTTTTT.

This chain links TRBV27 with TRBJ2-5; the D is unclear. The J call may be mistaken, given a closer DNA end match to TRBJ2-7. In germline, CDR1 is MNHEY, CDR2 SMNVEV (reference sequence). The CDR3 is 13 amino acids. The chain's CDR3 is CASSSAPLYEQYF. The CDR3 coding sequence is TGTGCCAGCAGTTCCGCCCCCCTCTACGAGCAGTACTTC.